This TCR beta chain was recorded in a study of control samples from healthy donors and cancer patients. Libraries were prepared by immunoSEQ multiplex PCR; TCRdb keeps only in-frame clonotypes and omits some of them. The data contain just under 60,000 clones, 92% of them singletons. This receptor was obtained from a man in his forties with colorectal cancer. Source material: PBMCs.

CDR3 in amino acids: CASSTWATSRTEAFF. The CDR3 DNA reads as TGTGCCAGTAGTACGTGGGCCACGTCGAGGACTGAAGCTTTCTTT. The chain couples TRBV19 to TRBJ1-1, with no clear D. Trimming took 4 bases from V and 5 from J, leaving 17 bases between them. This CDR3 is 15 amino acids long. The germline gives CDR1 LNHDA, CDR2 SQIVND (reference sequence).